These T cell receptor beta chains were read from a single sample in a study of blood T cell repertoires in COVID-19. Repertoires were generated with immunoSEQ multiplex PCR, while TCRdb's copy carries only in-frame clones and drops some. This sample carries around 280,000 clones, around nine tenths of them seen once, and the ten largest clones take about 11%. Sequencing was carried out using peripheral blood. The receptor source for this set is a woman in her 30s with COVID-19, enrolled during active disease. Each CDR3 is given with its conserved first and last residue. A D gene is named only where the DNA matches it firmly. Clone size is given for some rows only: seen once, a few or many times, or a class if the clone is expanded.

V gene	clone size	D gene	J gene	CDR3 DNA	CDR3 protein
TRBV5-5	-	TRBD2	TRBJ2-2	TGTGCCAGCAGCTCCAGTTTCGGGAGGGCGAACACCGGGGAGCTGTTTTTT	CASSSSFGRANTGELFF
TRBV9	-	-	TRBJ1-6	TGTGCCAGCAGCTTCGCAGGGGAATCGGGTAATTCACCCCTCCACTTT	CASSFAGESGNSPLHF
TRBV21-1	-	-	TRBJ2-7	TGTGCCGAATCTCTAGCGGACGGATACGAGCAGTACTTC	CAESLADGYEQYF
TRBV2	-	TRBD1	TRBJ2-7	TGTGCCAGCAGCGTCCCGGGACAGGGGCTCGAGCAGTACTTC	CASSVPGQGLEQYF
TRBV11-3	-	-	TRBJ2-3	TGTGCCAGCAGCTCAAGCGGTCCGGGCACAGATACGCAGTATTTT	CASSSSGPGTDTQYF
TRBV4-1	-	TRBD1	TRBJ1-1	TGCGCCAGCGAACTAGGACAGGGGGCGAACACTGAAGCTTTCTTT	CASELGQGANTEAFF
TRBV5-1	-	TRBD1	TRBJ2-2	TGCGCCAGCAGCCCCGTCCGACAGGGGTTGACCGGGGAGCTGTTTTTT	CASSPVRQGLTGELFF
TRBV10-2	-	-	TRBJ1-4	TGCGCCAGCAGTGAGACAGTTGAAAAACTGTTTTTT	CASSETVEKLFF
TRBV3-1/TRBV3-2	-	-	TRBJ1-1	TGTGCCAGCAGCCAAGGACAGAACACTGAAGCTTTCTTT	CASSQGQNTEAFF
TRBV2	-	-	TRBJ2-1	TGTGCCAGCAGTGAAAATCCAGGGTTGAATGAGCAGTTCTTC	CASSENPGLNEQFF
TRBV28	-	-	TRBJ2-7	TGTGCCAGCAGTTCCCCCCAGGGTTCCTACGAGCAGTACTTC	CASSSPQGSYEQYF
TRBV4-3	-	TRBD2	TRBJ2-1	TGCGCCAGCAGCCGGACTAGCGGCTCCTACAATGAGCAGTTCTTC	CASSRTSGSYNEQFF
TRBV6-6	-	TRBD2	TRBJ2-4	TGTGCCAGCAGTCTTAGCGGGAGTGCCAAAAACATTCAGTACTTC	CASSLSGSAKNIQYF
TRBV9	-	TRBD2	TRBJ2-2	TGTGCCAGCAGCCCTCTGACTAGCCGGAACACCGGGGAGCTGTTTTTT	CASSPLTSRNTGELFF
TRBV2	-	-	TRBJ2-6	TGTGCCAGCAGGCGGGACTCTGGGGCCAACGTCCTGACTTTC	CASRRDSGANVLTF
TRBV28	-	-	TRBJ1-6	TGTGCCAGTACGACAGGACGTTCACCCCTCCACTTT	CASTTGRSPLHF
TRBV6-1	-	-	TRBJ1-5	TGTGCCAGCAGTGAAAGAGTCTATAGCAATCAGCCCCAGCATTTT	CASSERVYSNQPQHF
TRBV29-1	-	TRBD2	TRBJ2-5	TGCAGCGTTGACTACGTGGGAGGGCTTGAGACCCAGTACTTC	CSVDYVGGLETQYF
TRBV24-1	-	TRBD2	TRBJ2-1	TGTGCCACCAGTGATCGGACTAGCGGGAGTTATGAGCAGTTCTTC	CATSDRTSGSYEQFF
TRBV6-5	once	-	TRBJ1-1	TGTGCCAGCAGTTACGAGGAATCGGGGGTCTCTGAAGCTTTCTTT	CASSYEESGVSEAFF
TRBV9	-	-	TRBJ1-1	TGTGCCAGCAGCGTAGGGACAGCCACTGAAGCTTTCTTT	CASSVGTATEAFF
TRBV15	-	-	TRBJ1-5	TGTGCCACCAGCAGAGAGAGGCCGTATAGCAATCAGCCCCAGCATTTT	CATSRERPYSNQPQHF
TRBV28	-	TRBD2	TRBJ2-7	TGTGCCAGCAAGGCGGGGGAAGGGAACGAGCAGTACTTC	CASKAGEGNEQYF
TRBV24-1	-	TRBD1	TRBJ2-1	TGTGCCACCAGTGATCCGGGACAGTCATACAATGAGCAGTTCTTC	CATSDPGQSYNEQFF
TRBV5-6	-	TRBD1	TRBJ2-7	TGTGCCAGCAGTGGACAGGGAGGCGGCGAGCAGTACTTC	CASSGQGGGEQYF
TRBV2	-	TRBD2	TRBJ2-1	TGTGCCAGCAGGGCACTAGCGGGAGCATACAATGAGCAGTTCTTC	CASRALAGAYNEQFF
TRBV11-2	-	TRBD1	TRBJ1-2	TGTGCCAGCAGTCCGGACAGGGGAGGATATGGCTACACCTTC	CASSPDRGGYGYTF
TRBV27	-	TRBD1	TRBJ1-2	TGTGCCAGCAGTTCGGCGACAGGGAGCACAGGAGAGGGCTACACCTTC	CASSSATGSTGEGYTF
TRBV6-4	-	TRBD2	TRBJ2-3	TGTGCCAGCAGTAATCTAGCGGGAGGGAGCACAGATACGCAGTATTTT	CASSNLAGGSTDTQYF
TRBV7-5	-	-	TRBJ1-5	TGTGCCAGAAGCCGGGGACAGGGATATCAGCCCCAGCATTTT	CARSRGQGYQPQHF
TRBV20-1	-	-	TRBJ2-7	TGCAGTGCTACCCGAACTGAGCAGTACTTC	CSATRTEQYF
TRBV5-8	-	TRBD1	TRBJ1-6	TGTGCCAGCAGCCCGTGGGACAGACTCAATTCACCCCTCCACTTT	CASSPWDRLNSPLHF
TRBV30	-	-	TRBJ1-5	TGTGCCTGGAGCCTCCAGGGTTCTCAGCCCCAGCATTTT	CAWSLQGSQPQHF
TRBV10-1	-	-	TRBJ2-3	TGCGCCAGCAGTGATACAGGGAAGTTAGCAGATACGCAGTATTTT	CASSDTGKLADTQYF
TRBV7-8	-	-	TRBJ2-7	TGTGCCAGCAGCCCACAGGGTGTAATCCCCTACGAGCAGTACTTC	CASSPQGVIPYEQYF
TRBV2	-	-	TRBJ1-6	TGTGCCAGGGGAGAGAATAATTCACCCCTCCACTTT	CARGENNSPLHF
TRBV9	-	TRBD1	TRBJ2-3	TGTGCCAGCAGCCCTCGGACAGGACGCACAGATACGCAGTATTTT	CASSPRTGRTDTQYF
TRBV2	-	TRBD2	TRBJ2-1	TGTGCCGGCGGGTCCCGGGGGGGTACGAATGAGCAGTTCTTC	CAGGSRGGTNEQFF
TRBV29-1	-	-	TRBJ1-3	TGCAGCGTCAGAGGAACTGGAAACACCATATATTTT	CSVRGTGNTIYF
TRBV30	-	-	TRBJ2-7	TGTGCCTGGAGGACTCTCTACGAGCAGTACTTC	CAWRTLYEQYF
TRBV9	-	-	TRBJ2-7	TGTGCCAGCAGCATGCGGGACAGCTCCTACGAGCAGTACTTC	CASSMRDSSYEQYF
TRBV28	-	-	TRBJ1-4	TGTGCCAGCATTGACAGGTATAATGAAAAACTGTTTTTT	CASIDRYNEKLFF
TRBV25-1	-	-	TRBJ2-1	TGTGCCAGCAGTGTTTCCAGGGTGGGAGGCAATGAGCAGTTCTTC	CASSVSRVGGNEQFF
TRBV6-2/TRBV6-3	-	-	TRBJ2-5	TGTGCCAGCAGTTCCTACTCCCTAGAGACCCAGTACTTC	CASSSYSLETQYF
TRBV28	-	-	TRBJ1-4	TGTGCCAGCAGTGGGGGGACCGAAAATGAAAAACTGTTTTTT	CASSGGTENEKLFF
TRBV5-1	-	TRBD1	TRBJ1-2	TGCGCCAGCAGCTTGACAGGGGGTAACTATGGCTACACCTTC	CASSLTGGNYGYTF
TRBV29-1	-	-	TRBJ1-5	TGCAGCGTTGATAGCGGGGGTAGTCAGCCCCAGCATTTT	CSVDSGGSQPQHF
TRBV6-6	-	TRBD2	TRBJ2-1	TGTGCCAGCAGTTTGGGTTTAGCGGGATCCCACAATGAGCAGTTCTTC	CASSLGLAGSHNEQFF
TRBV24-1	-	-	TRBJ2-1	TGTGCCACACGCGGTCCTGCAGGGTATGAGCAGTTCTTC	CATRGPAGYEQFF
TRBV2	once	-	TRBJ2-3	TGTGCCAGCGCCTCAGGAGATACGCAGTATTTT	CASASGDTQYF
TRBV19	-	TRBD2	TRBJ2-7	TGTGCCAGTAGTCTAAAGACTAGCGGTGACTACGAGCAGTACTTC	CASSLKTSGDYEQYF
TRBV20-1	-	-	TRBJ2-7	TGCAGTGCTAGTTCGTACGAGCAGTACTTC	CSASSYEQYF
TRBV30	-	TRBD2	TRBJ2-1	TGTGCCTGGACCCCCGGGACTAGCGCGAGGGAGCAGTTCTTC	CAWTPGTSAREQFF
TRBV27	-	-	TRBJ1-4	TGTGCCAGCAGTTCCCTCGCAGCGATTGCAACTAATGAAAAACTGTTTTTT	CASSSLAAIATNEKLFF
TRBV5-1	-	TRBD1	TRBJ1-1	TGCGCCAGCAGCTTGACAGGGGGACCGAACACTGAAGCTTTCTTT	CASSLTGGPNTEAFF
TRBV28	few	-	TRBJ2-5	TGTGCCAGCAGGCAACAGGGTTGGGAGACCCAGTACTTC	CASRQQGWETQYF
TRBV28	-	-	TRBJ2-2	TGTGCCAGCAAGGTGGAGAGCGGGGAGCTGTTTTTT	CASKVESGELFF
TRBV5-4	-	-	TRBJ2-7	TGTGCCAGCAGAGGTCAGGGCCCCTACGAGCAGTACTTC	CASRGQGPYEQYF